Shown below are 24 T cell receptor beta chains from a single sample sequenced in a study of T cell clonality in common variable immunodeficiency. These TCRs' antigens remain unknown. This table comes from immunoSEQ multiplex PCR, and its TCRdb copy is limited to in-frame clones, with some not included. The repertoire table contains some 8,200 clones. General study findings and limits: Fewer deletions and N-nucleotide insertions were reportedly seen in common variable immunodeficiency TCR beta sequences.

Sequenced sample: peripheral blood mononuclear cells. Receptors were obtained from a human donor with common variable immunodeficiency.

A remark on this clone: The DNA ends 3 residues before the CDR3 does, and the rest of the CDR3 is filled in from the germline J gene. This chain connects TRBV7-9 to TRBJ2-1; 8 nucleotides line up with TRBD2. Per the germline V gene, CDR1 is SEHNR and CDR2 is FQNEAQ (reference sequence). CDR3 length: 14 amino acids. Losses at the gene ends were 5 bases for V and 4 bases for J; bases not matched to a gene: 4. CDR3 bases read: TGTGCCAGCAGCCGACTAGCGCAATACAATGAG. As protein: CASSRLAQYNE. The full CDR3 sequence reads CASSRLAQYNEQFF.

The CDR3 bases that were read are TGTGCCAGCAGCTTGGAGGACAGTCAGGAGACC. Translating gives CASSLEDSQET. The full CDR3 protein is CASSLEDSQETQYF. The chain is built from TRBV7-9 and TRBJ2-5, with a possible D match to TRBD1 (6 bases). The observed sequence ends 3 residues before the CDR3 terminus, with the missing tail filled in from the germline J gene. Germline V gene sequence: CDR1 SEHNR, CDR2 FQNEAQ (reference sequence). This CDR3 has 14 residues. V lost 3 bases to trimming and J lost 5 bases, with 13 bases between them.

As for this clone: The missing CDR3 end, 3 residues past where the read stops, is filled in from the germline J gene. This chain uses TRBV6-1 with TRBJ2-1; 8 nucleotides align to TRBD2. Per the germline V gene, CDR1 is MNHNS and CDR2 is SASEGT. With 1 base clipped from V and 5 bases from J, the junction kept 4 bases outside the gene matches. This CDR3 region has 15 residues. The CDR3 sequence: CASSEGLANNNEQFF. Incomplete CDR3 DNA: TGTGCCAGCAGTGAAGGACTAGCGAATAACAATGAG.

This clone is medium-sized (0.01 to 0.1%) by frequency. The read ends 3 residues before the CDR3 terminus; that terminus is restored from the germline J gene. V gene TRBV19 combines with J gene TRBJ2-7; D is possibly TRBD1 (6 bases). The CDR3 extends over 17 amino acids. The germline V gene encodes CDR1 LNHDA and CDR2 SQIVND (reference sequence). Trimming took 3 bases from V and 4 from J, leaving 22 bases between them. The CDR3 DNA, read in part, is TGTGCCAGTAGTATCCGACAGGCCCTAGGAAGGTCTTACGAG. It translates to CASSIRQALGRSYE. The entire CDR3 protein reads CASSIRQALGRSYEQYF.

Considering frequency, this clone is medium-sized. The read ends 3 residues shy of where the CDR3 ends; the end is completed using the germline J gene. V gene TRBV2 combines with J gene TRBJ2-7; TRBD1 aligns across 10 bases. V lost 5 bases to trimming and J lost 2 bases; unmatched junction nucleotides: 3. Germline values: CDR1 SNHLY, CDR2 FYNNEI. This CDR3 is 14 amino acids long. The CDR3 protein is CASSLDRGTYEQYF. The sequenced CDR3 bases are TGTGCCAGCAGTCTGGACAGGGGGACCTACGAG.

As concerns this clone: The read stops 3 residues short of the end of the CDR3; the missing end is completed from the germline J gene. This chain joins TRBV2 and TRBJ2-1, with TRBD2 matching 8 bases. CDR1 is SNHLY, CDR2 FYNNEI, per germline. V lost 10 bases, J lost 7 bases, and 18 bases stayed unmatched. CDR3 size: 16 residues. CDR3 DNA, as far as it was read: TGTGCCACCCAAGGACAAGGGACTAGATCCGGGAATGAG. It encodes CATQGQGTRSGNE. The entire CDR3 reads CATQGQGTRSGNEQFF.

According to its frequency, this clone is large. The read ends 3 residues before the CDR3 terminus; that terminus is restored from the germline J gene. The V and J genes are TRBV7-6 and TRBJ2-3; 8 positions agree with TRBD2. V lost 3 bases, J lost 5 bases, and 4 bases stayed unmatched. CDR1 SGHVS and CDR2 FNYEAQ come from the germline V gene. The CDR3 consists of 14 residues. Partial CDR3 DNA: TGTGCCAGCAGCTTTAGCGGGATCGAAGATACG. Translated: CASSFSGIEDT. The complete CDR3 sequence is CASSFSGIEDTQYF.

Partial CDR3 DNA: TGCGCCAGCAGCGACCCGGGACAGAACTACGAG. This encodes CASSDPGQNYE. The whole CDR3 region reads CASSDPGQNYEQYF. This chain connects TRBV5-1 to TRBJ2-7; 7 positions match TRBD1. The read ends 3 residues early relative to the CDR3; the germline J gene fills the gap. In germline, CDR1 is SGHRS, CDR2 YFSETQ. CDR3 length equals 14 residues. Trimming took 4 bases from V and 3 from J; bases not matched to a gene: 7. Using reference TRBV5-1 and TRBJ2-7 for the parts outside the CDR3, the full variable domain is KAGVTQTPRYLIKTRGQQVTLSCSPISGHRSVSWYQQTPGQGLQFLFEYFSETQRNKGNFPGRFSGRQFSNSRSEMNVSTLELGDSALYLCASSDPGQNYEQYFGPGTRLTVT.

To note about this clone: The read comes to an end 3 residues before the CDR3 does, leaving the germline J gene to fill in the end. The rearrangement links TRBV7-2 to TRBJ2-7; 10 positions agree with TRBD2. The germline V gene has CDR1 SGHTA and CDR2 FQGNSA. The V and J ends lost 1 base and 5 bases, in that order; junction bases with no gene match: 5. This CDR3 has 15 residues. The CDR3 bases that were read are TGTGCCAGCAGCTTAGGGAGCGGGGGGGCCGACGAG. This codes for CASSLGSGGADE. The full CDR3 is CASSLGSGGADEQYF.

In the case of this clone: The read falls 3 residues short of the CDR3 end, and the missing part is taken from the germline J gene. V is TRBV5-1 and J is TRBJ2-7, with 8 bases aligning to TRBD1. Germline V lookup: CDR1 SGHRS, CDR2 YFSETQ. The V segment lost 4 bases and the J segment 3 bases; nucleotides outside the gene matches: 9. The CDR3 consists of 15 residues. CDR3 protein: CASSLVGDRIYEQYF. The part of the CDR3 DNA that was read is TGCGCCAGCAGCCTAGTGGGGGACAGGATCTACGAG.

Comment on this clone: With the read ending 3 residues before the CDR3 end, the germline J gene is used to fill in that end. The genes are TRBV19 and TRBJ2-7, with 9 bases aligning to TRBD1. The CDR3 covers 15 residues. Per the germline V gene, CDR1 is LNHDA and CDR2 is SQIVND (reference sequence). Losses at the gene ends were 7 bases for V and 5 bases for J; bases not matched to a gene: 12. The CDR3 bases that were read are TGTGCCAGTACCCCTCCGGGACAGGGAGTCGACGAG. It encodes CASTPPGQGVDE. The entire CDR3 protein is CASTPPGQGVDEQYF. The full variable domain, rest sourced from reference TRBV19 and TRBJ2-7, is DGGITQSPKYLFRKEGQNVTLSCEQNLNHDAMYWYRQDPGQGLRLIYYSQIVNDFQKGDIAEGYSVSREKKESFPLTVTSAQKNPTAFYLCASTPPGQGVDEQYFGPGTRLTVT.

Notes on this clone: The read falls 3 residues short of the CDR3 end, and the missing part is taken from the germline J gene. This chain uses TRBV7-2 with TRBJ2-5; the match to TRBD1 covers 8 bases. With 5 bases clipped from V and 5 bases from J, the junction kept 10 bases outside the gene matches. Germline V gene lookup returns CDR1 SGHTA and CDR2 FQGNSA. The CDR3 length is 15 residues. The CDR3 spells CASSPRTGSSETQYF. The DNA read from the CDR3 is TGTGCCAGCAGCCCGCGGACAGGGTCTAGCGAGACC.

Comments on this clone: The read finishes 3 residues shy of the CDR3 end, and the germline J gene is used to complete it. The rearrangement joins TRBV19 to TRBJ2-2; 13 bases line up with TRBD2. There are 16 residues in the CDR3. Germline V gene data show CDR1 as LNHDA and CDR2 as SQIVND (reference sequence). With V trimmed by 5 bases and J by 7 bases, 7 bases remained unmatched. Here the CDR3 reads CASSFGLAGADGELFF. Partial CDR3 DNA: TGTGCCAGTAGTTTTGGACTAGCGGGGGCGGACGGGGAG. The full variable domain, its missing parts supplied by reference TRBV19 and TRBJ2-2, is DGGITQSPKYLFRKEGQNVTLSCEQNLNHDAMYWYRQDPGQGLRLIYYSQIVNDFQKGDIAEGYSVSREKKESFPLTVTSAQKNPTAFYLCASSFGLAGADGELFFGEGSRLTVL.

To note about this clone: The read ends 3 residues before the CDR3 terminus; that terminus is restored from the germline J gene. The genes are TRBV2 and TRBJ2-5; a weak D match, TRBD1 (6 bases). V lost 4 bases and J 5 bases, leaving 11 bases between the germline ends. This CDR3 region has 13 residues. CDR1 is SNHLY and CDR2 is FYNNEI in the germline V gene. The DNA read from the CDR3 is TGTGCCAGCAGTGTAGGGGGAATGGAGACC. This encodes CASSVGGMET. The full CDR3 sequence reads CASSVGGMETQYF.

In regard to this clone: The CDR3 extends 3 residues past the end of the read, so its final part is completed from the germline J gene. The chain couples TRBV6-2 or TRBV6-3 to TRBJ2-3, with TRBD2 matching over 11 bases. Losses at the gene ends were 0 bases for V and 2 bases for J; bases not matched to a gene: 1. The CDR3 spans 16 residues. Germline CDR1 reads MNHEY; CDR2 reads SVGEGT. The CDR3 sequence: CASSYSTSGTTDTQYF. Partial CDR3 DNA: TGTGCCAGCAGTTACTCGACTAGCGGGACCACAGATACG.

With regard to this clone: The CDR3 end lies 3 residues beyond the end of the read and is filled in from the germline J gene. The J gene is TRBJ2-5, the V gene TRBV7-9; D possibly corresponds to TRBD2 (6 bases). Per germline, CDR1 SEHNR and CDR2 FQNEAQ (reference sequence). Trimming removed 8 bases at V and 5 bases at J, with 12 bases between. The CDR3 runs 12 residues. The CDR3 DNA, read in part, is TGTGCCAGCCTGGGGCTAGCGGAGACC. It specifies CASLGLAET. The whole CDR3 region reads CASLGLAETQYF.

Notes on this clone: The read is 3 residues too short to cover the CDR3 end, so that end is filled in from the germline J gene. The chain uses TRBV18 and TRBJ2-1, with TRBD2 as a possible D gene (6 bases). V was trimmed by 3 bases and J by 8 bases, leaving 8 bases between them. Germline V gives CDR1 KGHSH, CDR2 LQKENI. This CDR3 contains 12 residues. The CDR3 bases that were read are TGTGCCAGCTCACCTGAGCGGGATGAG. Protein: CASSPERDE. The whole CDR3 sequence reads CASSPERDEQFF. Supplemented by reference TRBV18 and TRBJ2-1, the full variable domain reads NAGVMQNPRHLVRRRGQEARLRCSPMKGHSHVYWYRQLPEEGLKFMVYLQKENIIDESGMPKERFSAEFPKEGPSILRIQQVVRGDSAAYFCASSPERDEQFFGPGTRLTVL.

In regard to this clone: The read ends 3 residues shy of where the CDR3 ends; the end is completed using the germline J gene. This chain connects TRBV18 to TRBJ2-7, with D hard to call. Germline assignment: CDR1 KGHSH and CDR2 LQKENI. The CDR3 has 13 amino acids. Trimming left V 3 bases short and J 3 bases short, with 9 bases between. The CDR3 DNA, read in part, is TGTGCCAGCTCACCCCCCCTTATCTACGAG. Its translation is CASSPPLIYE. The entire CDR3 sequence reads CASSPPLIYEQYF.

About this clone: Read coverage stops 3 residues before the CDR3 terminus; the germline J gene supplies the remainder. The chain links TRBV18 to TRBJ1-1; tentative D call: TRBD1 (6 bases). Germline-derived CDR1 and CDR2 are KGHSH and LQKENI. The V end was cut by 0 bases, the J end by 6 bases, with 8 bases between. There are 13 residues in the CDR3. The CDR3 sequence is CASSPPTGSEAFF. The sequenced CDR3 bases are TGTGCCAGCTCACCACCGACAGGCTCTGAA.

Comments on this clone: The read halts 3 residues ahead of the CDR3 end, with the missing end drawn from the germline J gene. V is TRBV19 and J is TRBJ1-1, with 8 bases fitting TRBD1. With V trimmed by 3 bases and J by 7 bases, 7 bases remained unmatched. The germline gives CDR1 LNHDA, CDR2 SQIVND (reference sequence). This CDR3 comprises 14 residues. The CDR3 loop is CASSIRTGRSEAFF. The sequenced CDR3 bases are TGTGCCAGTAGTATTCGGACAGGGCGGAGTGAA.

The CDR3 sequence: CASSRGQFSYNEQFF. Partial CDR3 DNA: TGTGCCAGTAGTCGCGGACAGTTCTCCTACAATGAG. V gene TRBV19 combines with J gene TRBJ2-1; tentatively, D is TRBD1 (6 bases). The read halts 3 residues ahead of the CDR3 end, with the missing end drawn from the germline J gene. V lost 5 bases and J 0 bases, leaving 11 bases between the germline ends. CDR3 length: 15 residues. Germline V gene sequence: CDR1 LNHDA, CDR2 SQIVND (reference sequence).

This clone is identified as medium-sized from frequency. The CDR3 sequence: CSASGSPNQPQHF. The sequenced part of the CDR3 DNA is TGCAGTGCCAGCGGCAGTCCCAATCAGCCC. The rearrangement joins TRBV20-1 to TRBJ1-5; D is unresolved. The CDR3 extends 3 residues past the end of the read, so its final part is completed from the germline J gene. Trimming left V 6 bases short and J 3 bases short, with 12 bases between. The CDR3 is 13 residues long. CDR1 and CDR2 (germline): DFQATT, SNEGSKA (reference sequence).

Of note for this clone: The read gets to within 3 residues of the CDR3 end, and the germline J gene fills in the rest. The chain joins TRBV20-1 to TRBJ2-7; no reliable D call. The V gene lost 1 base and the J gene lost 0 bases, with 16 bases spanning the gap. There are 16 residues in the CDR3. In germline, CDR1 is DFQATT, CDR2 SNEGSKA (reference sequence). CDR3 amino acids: CSARGRLLAHSYEQYF. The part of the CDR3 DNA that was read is TGCAGTGCTAGAGGCCGACTTTTGGCGCACTCCTACGAG.

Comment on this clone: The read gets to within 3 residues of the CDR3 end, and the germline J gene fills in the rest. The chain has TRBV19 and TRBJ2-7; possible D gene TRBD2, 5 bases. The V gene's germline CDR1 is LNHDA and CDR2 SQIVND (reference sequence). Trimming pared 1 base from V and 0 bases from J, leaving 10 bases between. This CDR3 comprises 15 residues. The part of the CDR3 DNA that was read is TGTGCCAGTAGTATAGCGGAGGACTCCTCCTACGAG. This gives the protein CASSIAEDSSYE. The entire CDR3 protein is CASSIAEDSSYEQYF.